A single sample is the source of the 20 T cell receptor beta chains below, sequenced in a study of blood T cell repertoires in COVID-19. Data came from immunoSEQ multiplex PCR; TCRdb stores just in-frame clones and leaves some out. The sample carries more than 100,000 clones, over 75% recorded once. The sequencing sample was made of peripheral blood. The receptors come from a human donor in a cohort sampled during active or convalescent COVID-19.

This rearrangement joins TRBV6-5 to TRBJ1-1; tentative D call: TRBD1 (5 bases). Trimming cost V 8 bases and J 4 bases, with 11 bases left between them. The germline V gene encodes CDR1 MNHEY and CDR2 SVGAGI. The CDR3 runs to 12 residues. The CDR3 DNA reads as TGTGCCAGCGCAGGGATGGGCACTGAAGCTTTCTTT. Translating gives CASAGMGTEAFF.

This clone was seen a few times. J is TRBJ2-1 and V is TRBV10-3; 11 bases align to TRBD1. Unmatched junction bases numbered 16, after V lost 8 bases and J lost 10 bases. The CDR3 totals 16 residues. The germline gives CDR1 ENHRY, CDR2 SYGVKD. CDR3 amino acids: CAILGVSGQGVAEQFF. DNA for the CDR3: TGTGCCATCCTGGGGGTGTCGGGACAGGGGGTGGCCGAGCAGTTCTTC.

This chain links TRBV5-6 with TRBJ2-7; D gene unclear. The V gene's germline CDR1 is SGHDT and CDR2 YYEEEE. The length of the CDR3 is 12 residues. Trimming removed 4 bases at V and 0 bases at J, with 5 bases between. CDR3 DNA: TGTGCCAGCAGCCAACTCTCCTACGAGCAGTACTTC. As protein: CASSQLSYEQYF.

The V gene is TRBV18, the J gene TRBJ1-2; 7 nucleotides agree with TRBD1. V shed 3 bases and J 4 bases; nucleotides not matched to a gene: 8. The CDR3 extends over 15 amino acids. Germline CDR1 and CDR2: KGHSH and LQKENI. As DNA, the CDR3 is TGTGCCAGCTCACCTGTGCCTGGGACAGTCTATGGCTACACCTTC. Translation: CASSPVPGTVYGYTF.

This clone showed up just once. The rearrangement uses TRBV5-8 and TRBJ2-7, with 9 bases that match TRBD1. CDR1 and CDR2 (germline): SGHTS, YDEGEE. The trim removed 3 bases at V and 3 bases at J, leaving 13 bases unmatched. CDR3 size: 17 residues. CDR3 nucleotides: TGTGCCAGCAGCTGGGACAGGGAAGCGTTAAGAATCTACGAGCAGTACTTC. Translated: CASSWDREALRIYEQYF.

V and J are TRBV24-1 and TRBJ2-7, with TRBD1 matching 9 bases. The CDR3 spans 15 residues. Germline V gene lookup returns CDR1 KGHDR and CDR2 SFDVKD. V shed 1 base and J 5 bases; nucleotides not matched to a gene: 5. In DNA form, the CDR3 reads TGTGCCACCAGTGATTTTGGACAGGGGTACGACGAGCAGTACTTC. Translating it yields CATSDFGQGYDEQYF.

The rearrangement joins TRBV11-2 to TRBJ1-4; D uncertain. CDR1 and CDR2 from the germline V gene are SGHAT and FQNNGV. The CDR3 sequence is 15 residues long. Between the trimmed V and J ends, which lost 2 bases and 5 bases, there was a span of 12 bases. CDR3 coding DNA: TGTGCCAGCAGCTTATATCGGCTCAGGAATGAAAAACTGTTTTTT. Amino acid sequence: CASSLYRLRNEKLFF.

The V gene is TRBV6-5, the J gene TRBJ1-2; 7 bases align to TRBD1. V lost 5 bases and J lost 5; bases outside the gene matches: 5. From germline, CDR1 is MNHEY and CDR2 SVGAGI. The CDR3 is 13 amino acids. CDR3 DNA sequence: TGTGCCAGCAGTCGACAGGGCCTTTATGGCTACACCTTC. Amino acid sequence: CASSRQGLYGYTF.

This chain connects TRBV3-1 (or the pseudogene TRBV3-2) to TRBJ2-3; a weak D match, TRBD1 (5 bases). Trimming took 8 bases from V and 6 from J, leaving 9 bases between them. The length of the CDR3 is 11 residues. Germline V gene data show CDR1 as LGHDT and CDR2 as YNNKEL (reference sequence). CDR3 amino acids: CASQGSDTQYF. For the CDR3, the DNA is TGTGCCAGCCAGGGCTCGGATACGCAGTATTTT.

V usage is TRBV15 and J usage is TRBJ1-2; weak D call: TRBD1 (5 bases). The CDR3 has 14 residues. Trimming left V 5 bases short and J 3 bases short, with 13 bases between. The V gene's germline CDR1 is LNHNV and CDR2 YYDKDF (reference sequence). The CDR3: CATSVTTAHYGYTF. The CDR3 region has the DNA TGTGCCACCAGCGTGACGACAGCCCACTATGGCTACACCTTC. Variable domain in full (rest from reference TRBV15 and TRBJ1-2): DAMVIQNPRYQVTQFGKPVTLSCSQTLNHNVMYWYQQKSSQAPKLLFHYYDKDFNNEADTPDNFQSRRPNTSFCFLDIRSPGLGDTAMYLCATSVTTAHYGYTFGSGTRLTVV.

Note on this clone: Other DNA sequences from this sample encode an identical CDR3 as well. The chain employs TRBV27 and TRBJ1-2, with D maybe TRBD1 (5 bases). Germline-derived CDR1 and CDR2 are MNHEY and SMNVEV (reference sequence). With 0 bases removed from V and 8 bases from J, the gap between germline ends came to 10 bases. This CDR3 comprises 13 residues. As DNA, the CDR3 is TGTGCCAGCAGTTTATCGGCAGGGTTCGGCTACACCTTC. This encodes CASSLSAGFGYTF.

The rearrangement joins TRBV7-2 to TRBJ1-4, with a tentative D call TRBD1 (5 bases). CDR1 and CDR2 (germline): SGHTA, FQGNSA. The CDR3 has 15 amino acids. Between the trimmed V and J ends, which lost 5 bases and 7 bases, there was a span of 17 bases. The CDR3 coding sequence is TGTGCCAGCAGCACCTCAGGGAGGGTTGGTGAAAAACTGTTTTTT. Translation: CASSTSGRVGEKLFF.

The chain couples TRBV4-1 to TRBJ1-2; D may be TRBD1 (5 bases). Trimming removed 6 bases from V and 0 bases from J, with 11 bases in between. CDR3 length: 14 amino acids. CDR1 and CDR2 (germline): MGHRA, YSYEKL. CDR3 sequence: CASRPGASNYGYTF. CDR3 DNA sequence: TGCGCCAGCAGGCCTGGGGCTTCTAACTATGGCTACACCTTC.

This clone was seen a single time. The chain is built from TRBV5-6 and TRBJ2-5, with D possibly matching TRBD2 (5 bases). With 4 bases removed from V and 7 bases from J, the gap between germline ends came to 8 bases. This CDR3 has 11 amino acids. CDR1 SGHDT and CDR2 YYEEEE come from the germline V gene. The CDR3 DNA reads as TGTGCCAGCAGCCAACGGGGGACCCAGTACTTC. This sequence encodes CASSQRGTQYF.

On this clone: The same CDR3 also results from other DNA sequences found in this sample. This chain joins TRBV5-5 and TRBJ1-1; D is unclear. The V end was cut by 2 bases, the J end by 3 bases, with 11 bases between. The CDR3 has 14 amino acids. Germline CDR1 is SGHKS and CDR2 is YYEKEE (reference sequence). The DNA of the CDR3 is TGTGCCAGCAGCTTCGGGCGGGGAGACACTGAAGCTTTCTTT. Residues: CASSFGRGDTEAFF. Full variable domain (missing parts from reference TRBV5-5 and TRBJ1-1): DAGVTQSPTHLIKTRGQQVTLRCSPISGHKSVSWYQQVLGQGPQFIFQYYEKEERGRGNFPDRFSARQFPNYSSELNVNALLLGDSALYLCASSFGRGDTEAFFGQGTRLTVV.

J is TRBJ2-5 and V is TRBV7-3, with a tentative D call TRBD1 (5 bases). The length of the CDR3 is 13 residues. V gave up 3 bases and J gave up 5 bases, with 10 bases separating them. Germline CDR1 reads SGHTA; CDR2 reads FQGTGA. In nucleotides, the CDR3 is TGTGCCAGCAGCTTCAGGGCGGAGGAGACCCAGTACTTC. It yields the protein CASSFRAEETQYF.

The chain has TRBV19 and TRBJ1-5, with 9 nucleotides matching TRBD1. The CDR3 is 15 amino acids. The V gene end was trimmed by 8 bases and the J gene end by 3 bases; junction bases not matched to a gene: 8. Germline loops: CDR1 LNHDA, CDR2 SQIVND (reference sequence). CDR3 amino acids: CASGTGTGSNQPQHF. The CDR3 DNA reads as TGTGCCAGTGGGACCGGGACAGGGTCCAATCAGCCCCAGCATTTT.

This chain joins TRBV28 and TRBJ2-2; the D gene is possibly TRBD2 (7 bases). The CDR3 extends over 17 amino acids. With 1 base removed from V and 5 bases from J, the gap between germline ends came to 17 bases. The germline gives CDR1 MDHEN, CDR2 SYDVKM. The CDR3 DNA reads as TGTGCCAGCAGTTTATCAGTTGGGGGGGCTAGTACCGGGGAGCTGTTTTTT. Translating it yields CASSLSVGGASTGELFF.

This clone came up once. This sequence joins TRBV27 and TRBJ2-5, with D perhaps matching TRBD2 (5 bases). Trimming left V 5 bases short and J 5 bases short, with 15 bases between. Germline V gene sequence: CDR1 MNHEY, CDR2 SMNVEV (reference sequence). This CDR3 comprises 14 residues. The CDR3 is CASSLGGRMETQYF. CDR3 nucleotides: TGTGCCAGCAGTCTCGGAGGACGGATGGAGACCCAGTACTTC.

This chain connects TRBV6-5 to TRBJ2-2; D unresolved. V lost 5 bases to trimming and J lost 8 bases, with 9 bases between them. Germline loops: CDR1 MNHEY, CDR2 SVGAGI. The CDR3 length is 12 residues. The CDR3 bases are TGTGCCAGCAGTACCCCCCGGGGGGAGCTGTTTTTT. Its protein is CASSTPRGELFF.